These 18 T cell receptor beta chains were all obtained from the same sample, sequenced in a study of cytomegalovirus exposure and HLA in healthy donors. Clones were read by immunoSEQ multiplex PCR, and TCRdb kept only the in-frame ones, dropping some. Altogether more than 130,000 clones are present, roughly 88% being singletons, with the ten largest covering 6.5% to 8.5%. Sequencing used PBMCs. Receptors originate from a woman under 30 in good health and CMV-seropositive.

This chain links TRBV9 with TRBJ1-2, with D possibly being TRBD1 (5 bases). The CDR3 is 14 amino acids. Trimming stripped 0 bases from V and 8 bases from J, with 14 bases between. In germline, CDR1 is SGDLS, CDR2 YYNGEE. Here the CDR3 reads CASSVAVGRGGYTF. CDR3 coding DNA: TGTGCCAGCAGCGTAGCTGTAGGGCGGGGCGGCTACACCTTC.

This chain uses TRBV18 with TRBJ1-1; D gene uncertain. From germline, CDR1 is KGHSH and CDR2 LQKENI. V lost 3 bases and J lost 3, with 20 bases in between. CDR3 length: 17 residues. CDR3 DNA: TGTGCCAGCTCACCCACCATCTATCGGGGAAGCGACACTGAAGCTTTCTTT. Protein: CASSPTIYRGSDTEAFF.

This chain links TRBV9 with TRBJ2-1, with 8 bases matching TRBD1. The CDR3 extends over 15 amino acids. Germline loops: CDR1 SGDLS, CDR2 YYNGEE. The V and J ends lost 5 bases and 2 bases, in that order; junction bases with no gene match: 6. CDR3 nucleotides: TGTGCCAGCAGTCTCGCAGGGGGCCCCTACAATGAGCAGTTCTTC. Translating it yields CASSLAGGPYNEQFF.

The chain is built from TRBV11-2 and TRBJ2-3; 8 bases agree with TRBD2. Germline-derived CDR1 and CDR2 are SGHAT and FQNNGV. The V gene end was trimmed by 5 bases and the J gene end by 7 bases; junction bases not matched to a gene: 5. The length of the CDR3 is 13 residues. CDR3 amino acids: CASSGAGAYTQYF. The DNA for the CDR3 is TGTGCCAGCAGCGGAGCGGGAGCGTATACGCAGTATTTT.

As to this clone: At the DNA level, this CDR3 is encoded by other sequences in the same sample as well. CDR3 bases: TGCGCCAGCAGCTTGGCCATTTCCTACGAGCAGTACTTC. This translates into CASSLAISYEQYF. The V call is TRBV5-1, the J call TRBJ2-7, with D uncertain. This CDR3 is built from 13 residues. Deletions cut 0 bases from V and 1 base from J, with 5 bases between. Germline assignment: CDR1 SGHRS and CDR2 YFSETQ.

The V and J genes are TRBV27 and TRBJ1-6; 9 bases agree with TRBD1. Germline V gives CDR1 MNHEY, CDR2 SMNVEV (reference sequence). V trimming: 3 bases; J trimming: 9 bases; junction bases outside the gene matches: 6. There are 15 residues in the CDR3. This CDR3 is CASSFWTGVGSPLHF. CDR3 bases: TGTGCCAGCAGTTTCTGGACAGGGGTAGGTTCACCCCTCCACTTT.

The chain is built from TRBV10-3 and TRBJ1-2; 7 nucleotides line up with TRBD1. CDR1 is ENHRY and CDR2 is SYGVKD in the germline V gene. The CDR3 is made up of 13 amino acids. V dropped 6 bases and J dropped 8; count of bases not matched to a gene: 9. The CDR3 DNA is TGTGCCATCAGCGACAGGGCAGGTAGCGGCTACACCTTC. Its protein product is CAISDRAGSGYTF.

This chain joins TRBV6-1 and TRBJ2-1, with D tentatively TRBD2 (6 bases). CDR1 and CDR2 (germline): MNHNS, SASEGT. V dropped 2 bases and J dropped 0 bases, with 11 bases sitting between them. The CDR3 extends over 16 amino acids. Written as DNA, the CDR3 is TGTGCCAGCAGTGAATTTGTCGGGAGCTCCTACAATGAGCAGTTCTTC. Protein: CASSEFVGSSYNEQFF.

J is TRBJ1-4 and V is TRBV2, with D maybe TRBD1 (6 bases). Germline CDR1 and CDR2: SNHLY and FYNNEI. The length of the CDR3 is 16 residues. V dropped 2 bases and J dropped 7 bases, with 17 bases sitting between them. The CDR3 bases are TGTGCCAGCAGTGAACAAAGACAGGTGTTGAGTGAAAAACTGTTTTTT. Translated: CASSEQRQVLSEKLFF.

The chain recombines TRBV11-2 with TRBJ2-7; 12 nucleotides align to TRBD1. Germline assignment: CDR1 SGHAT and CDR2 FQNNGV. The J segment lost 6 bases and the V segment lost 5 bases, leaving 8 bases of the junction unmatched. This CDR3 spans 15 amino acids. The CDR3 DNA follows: TGTGCCAGCAGCCTCGTACCGGGACAGGGGGCCGAGCAGTACTTC. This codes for CASSLVPGQGAEQYF.

The CDR3 region has the DNA TGTGCCAGCAGGCCGGGACTAGCGGGAGGGCGTGACGAGCAGTACTTC. Protein: CASRPGLAGGRDEQYF. The V and J genes are TRBV4-2 and TRBJ2-7; 16 nucleotides line up with TRBD2. The germline CDR1 and CDR2 sequences are LGHNA and YNFKEQ. CDR3 size: 16 residues. The V gene end was trimmed by 6 bases and the J gene end by 5 bases; junction bases not matched to a gene: 7.

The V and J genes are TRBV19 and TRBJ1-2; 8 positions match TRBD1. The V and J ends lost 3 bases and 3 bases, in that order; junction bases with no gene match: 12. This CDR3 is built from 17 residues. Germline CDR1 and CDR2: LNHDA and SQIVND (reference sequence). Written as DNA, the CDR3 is TGTGCCAGTAGTATTGAGTTTCGGACAGGGATTTACTATGGCTACACCTTC. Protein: CASSIEFRTGIYYGYTF.

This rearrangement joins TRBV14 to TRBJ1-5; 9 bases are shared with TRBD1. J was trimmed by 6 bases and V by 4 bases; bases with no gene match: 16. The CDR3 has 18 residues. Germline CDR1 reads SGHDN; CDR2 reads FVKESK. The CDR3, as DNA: TGTGCCAGCAGCCTCATGGACAGGGGCCACCTGGGGGGTCAGCCCCAGCATTTT. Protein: CASSLMDRGHLGGQPQHF.

The chain's CDR3 is CSVVTGRTAYEQYF. The CDR3 DNA is TGCAGCGTTGTGACAGGTCGAACGGCCTACGAGCAGTACTTC. The rearrangement joins TRBV29-1 to TRBJ2-7; perhaps TRBD1 as D (6 bases). The ends were cut back, 4 bases at V and 2 bases at J, with 15 bases in the middle. CDR1 is SQVTM and CDR2 is ANQGSEA in the germline V gene. The CDR3 contains 14 residues.

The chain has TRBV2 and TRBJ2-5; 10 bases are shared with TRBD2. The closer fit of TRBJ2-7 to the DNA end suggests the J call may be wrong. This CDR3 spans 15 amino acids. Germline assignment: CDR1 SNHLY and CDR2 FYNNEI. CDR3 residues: CASSVPSGRVYEQYF. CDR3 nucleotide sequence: TGTGCCAGCAGTGTCCCCAGCGGGAGGGTATACGAGCAGTACTTC.

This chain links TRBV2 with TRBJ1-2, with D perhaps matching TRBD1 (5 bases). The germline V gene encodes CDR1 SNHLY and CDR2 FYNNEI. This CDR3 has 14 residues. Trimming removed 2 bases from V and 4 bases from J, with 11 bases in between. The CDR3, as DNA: TGTGCCAGCAGTGAACAGGGTAGTCCCTATGGCTACACCTTC. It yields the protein CASSEQGSPYGYTF.

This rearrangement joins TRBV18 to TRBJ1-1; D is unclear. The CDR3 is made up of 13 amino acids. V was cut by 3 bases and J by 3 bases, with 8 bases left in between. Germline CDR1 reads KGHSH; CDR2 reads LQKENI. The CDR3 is CASSPREDTEAFF. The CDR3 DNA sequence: TGTGCCAGCTCACCCAGAGAGGACACTGAAGCTTTCTTT.

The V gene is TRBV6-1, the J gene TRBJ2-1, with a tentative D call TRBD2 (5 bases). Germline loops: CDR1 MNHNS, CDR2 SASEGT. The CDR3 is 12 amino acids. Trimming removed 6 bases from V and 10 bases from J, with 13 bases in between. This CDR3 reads CASSTQGGEQFF. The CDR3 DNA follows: TGTGCCAGCAGCACCCAAGGAGGAGAGCAGTTCTTC.